This T cell receptor beta chain originates from a study of T-cell memory formation after mild COVID-19. Looking at the study overall: Largely donor-specific sequence clusters came from a couple of donors. Study observations and caveats: Cross-reactive memory apparently joined, as some responding clones appeared in pre-infection memory. Mainly in CM and EM were contracting CD4+ clones; CD8+ were in EMRA.

There are a few counts of this clonotype. What it binds is unknown. UMIs and sample barcodes were carried by the TCR alpha and TCR beta cDNA libraries that 5'RACE produced using constant-segment primers. TCRdb reprocessed the 5' RACE reads with MiXCR, giving one entry per CDR3 protein. Of around 510,000 distinct CDR3 sequences in the sample, roughly 20% were seen once. Looked up from germline, CDR1 is LNHDA and CDR2 is SQIVND (reference sequence). This CDR3 contains 13 residues. J gave up 8 bases and V 6 bases, and 8 bases lay outside the gene matches. This chain connects TRBV19 to TRBJ1-1, with 8 positions matching TRBD1. Sequenced material: PBMCs or a T cell subset sorted from them (not recorded which). The receptor was isolated from an adult woman who had mild COVID-19 (a few samples of this study predate the infection). Cell type and time point are not known. The CDR3 spells CASRSQGAGEAFF. As DNA, the CDR3 is TGTGCCAGTAGGTCGCAGGGGGCAGGCGAAGCTTTCTTT.